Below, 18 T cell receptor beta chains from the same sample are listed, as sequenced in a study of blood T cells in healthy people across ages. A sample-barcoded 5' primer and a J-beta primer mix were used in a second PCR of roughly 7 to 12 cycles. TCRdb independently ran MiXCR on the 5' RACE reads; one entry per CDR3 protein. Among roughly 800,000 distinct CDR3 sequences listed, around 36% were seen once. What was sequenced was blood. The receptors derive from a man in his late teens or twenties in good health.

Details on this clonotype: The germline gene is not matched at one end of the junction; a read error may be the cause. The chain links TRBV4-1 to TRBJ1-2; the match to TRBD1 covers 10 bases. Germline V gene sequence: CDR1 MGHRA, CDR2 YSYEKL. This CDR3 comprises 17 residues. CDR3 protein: CVSSQRPGDRGNYGYTF. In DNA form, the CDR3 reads TGCGTCAGCAGCCAACGTCCAGGGGACAGGGGTAACTATGGCTACACCTTC.

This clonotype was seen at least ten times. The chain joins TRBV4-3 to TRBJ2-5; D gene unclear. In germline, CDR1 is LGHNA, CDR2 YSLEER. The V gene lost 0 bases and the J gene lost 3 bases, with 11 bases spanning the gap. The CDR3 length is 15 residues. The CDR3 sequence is CASSQEGTVEETQYF. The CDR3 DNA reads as TGCGCCAGCAGCCAAGAAGGAACGGTGGAAGAGACCCAGTACTTC.

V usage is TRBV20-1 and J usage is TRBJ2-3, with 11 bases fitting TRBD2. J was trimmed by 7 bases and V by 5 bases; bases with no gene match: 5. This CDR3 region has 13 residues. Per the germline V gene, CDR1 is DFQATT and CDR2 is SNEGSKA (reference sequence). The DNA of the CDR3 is TGCAGTGCTCTTATAGCGGGGGGGAATACGCAGTATTTT. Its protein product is CSALIAGGNTQYF.

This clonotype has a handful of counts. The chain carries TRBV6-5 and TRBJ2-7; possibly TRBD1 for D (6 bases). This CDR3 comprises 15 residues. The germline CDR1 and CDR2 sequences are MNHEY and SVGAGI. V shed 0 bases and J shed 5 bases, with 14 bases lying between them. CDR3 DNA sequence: TGTGCCAGCAGTTACTCGCCCAGGGGATACGACGAGCAGTACTTC. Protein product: CASSYSPRGYDEQYF.

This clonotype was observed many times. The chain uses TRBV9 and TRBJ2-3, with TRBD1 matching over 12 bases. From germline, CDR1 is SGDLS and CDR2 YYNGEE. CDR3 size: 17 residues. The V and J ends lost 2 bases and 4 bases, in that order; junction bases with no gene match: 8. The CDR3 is CASSVGTGGRLSDTQYF. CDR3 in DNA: TGTGCCAGCAGCGTGGGGACAGGGGGCAGGTTATCAGATACGCAGTATTTT.

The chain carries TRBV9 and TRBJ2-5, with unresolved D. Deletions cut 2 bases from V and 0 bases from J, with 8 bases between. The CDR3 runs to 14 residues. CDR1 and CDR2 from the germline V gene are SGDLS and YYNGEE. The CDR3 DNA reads TGTGCCAGCAGCGTTTTAGGGAACCAAGAGACCCAGTACTTC. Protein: CASSVLGNQETQYF. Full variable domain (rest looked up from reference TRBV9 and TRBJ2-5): DSGVTQTPKHLITATGQRVTLRCSPRSGDLSVYWYQQSLDQGLQFLIQYYNGEERAKGNILERFSAQQFPDLHSELNLSSLELGDSALYFCASSVLGNQETQYFGPGTRLLVL.

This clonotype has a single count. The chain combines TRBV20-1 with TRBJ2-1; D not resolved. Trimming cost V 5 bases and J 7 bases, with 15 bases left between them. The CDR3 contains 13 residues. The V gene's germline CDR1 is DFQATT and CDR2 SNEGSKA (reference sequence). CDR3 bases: TGCAGTGCTCCCACAACCGGGCAGAATGAGCAGTTCTTC. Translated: CSAPTTGQNEQFF.

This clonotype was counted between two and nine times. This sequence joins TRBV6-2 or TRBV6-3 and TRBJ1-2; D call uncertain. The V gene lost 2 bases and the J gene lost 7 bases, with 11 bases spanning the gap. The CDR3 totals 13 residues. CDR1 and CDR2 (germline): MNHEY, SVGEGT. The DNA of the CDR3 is TGTGCCAGCAGTTACGCGGTTTGGCTTGGCTACACCTTC. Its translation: CASSYAVWLGYTF.

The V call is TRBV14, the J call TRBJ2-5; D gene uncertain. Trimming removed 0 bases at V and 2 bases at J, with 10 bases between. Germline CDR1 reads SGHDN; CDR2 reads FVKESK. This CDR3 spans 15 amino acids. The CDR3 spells CASSQDSRVQETQYF. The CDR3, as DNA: TGTGCCAGCAGCCAAGATTCTCGGGTACAAGAGACCCAGTACTTC.

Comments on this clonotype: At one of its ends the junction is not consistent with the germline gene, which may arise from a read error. CDR3 nucleotide sequence: TGTGCCATCAGTGAGTCTCAGGGGCTGGCCTATAATGCACCCCTCCACTTT. Its translation is CAISESQGLAYNAPLHF. This sequence joins TRBV10-3 and TRBJ1-6, with D maybe TRBD1 (6 bases). CDR1 is ENHRY, CDR2 SYGVKD, per germline. This CDR3 comprises 17 residues.

Here the CDR3 reads CASLRVSEHRYAYF. DNA for the CDR3: TGTGCCAGCTTAAGGGTCTCCGAGCACAGATACGCGTATTTT. The genes are TRBV2 and TRBJ2-3; D is unclear. This CDR3 region has 14 residues. From germline, CDR1 is SNHLY and CDR2 FYNNEI. V dropped 8 bases and J dropped 14 bases, with 26 bases sitting between them.

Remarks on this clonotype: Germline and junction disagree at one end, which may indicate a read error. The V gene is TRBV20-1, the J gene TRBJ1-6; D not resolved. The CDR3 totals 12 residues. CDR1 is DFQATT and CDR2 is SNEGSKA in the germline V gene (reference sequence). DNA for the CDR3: TGCAGTGCCAGAGGACTTAGTTCACCCCTCCACTTT. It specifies CSARGLSSPLHF.

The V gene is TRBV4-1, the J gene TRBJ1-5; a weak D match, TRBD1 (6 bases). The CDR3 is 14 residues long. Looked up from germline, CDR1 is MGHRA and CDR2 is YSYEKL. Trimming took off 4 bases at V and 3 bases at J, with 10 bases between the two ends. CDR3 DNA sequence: TGCGCCAGCAGCCTTACAGGGTTCAATCAGCCCCAGCATTTT. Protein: CASSLTGFNQPQHF.

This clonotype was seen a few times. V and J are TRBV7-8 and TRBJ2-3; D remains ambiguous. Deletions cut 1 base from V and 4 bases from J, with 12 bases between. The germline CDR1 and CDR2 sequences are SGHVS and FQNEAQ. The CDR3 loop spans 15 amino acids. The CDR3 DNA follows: TGTGCCAGCAGCTTAGGACGCGTGGGTGCAGATACGCAGTATTTT. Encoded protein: CASSLGRVGADTQYF.

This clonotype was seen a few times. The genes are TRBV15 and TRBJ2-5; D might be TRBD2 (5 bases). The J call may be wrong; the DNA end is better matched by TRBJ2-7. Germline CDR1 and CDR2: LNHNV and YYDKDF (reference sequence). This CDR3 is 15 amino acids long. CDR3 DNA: TGTGCCACCAGCAGAGATGCTGTCTCGGGGAGCGAGCAGTACTTC. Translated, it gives CATSRDAVSGSEQYF.

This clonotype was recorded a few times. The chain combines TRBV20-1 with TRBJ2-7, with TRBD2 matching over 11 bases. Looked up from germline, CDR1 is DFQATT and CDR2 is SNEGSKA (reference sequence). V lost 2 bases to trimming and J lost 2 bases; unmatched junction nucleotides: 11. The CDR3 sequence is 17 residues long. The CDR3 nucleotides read TGCAGTGCTAGAAAACGAATACCGGGACTAGCGGCCTACGAGCAGTACTTC. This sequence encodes CSARKRIPGLAAYEQYF.

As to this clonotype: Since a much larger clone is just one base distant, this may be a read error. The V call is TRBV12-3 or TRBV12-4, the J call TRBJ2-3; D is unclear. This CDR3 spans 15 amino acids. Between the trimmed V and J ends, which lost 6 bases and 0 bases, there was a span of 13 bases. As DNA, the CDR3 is TGTGCCAGCAGACCCGGTGGGTTGAGCACAGATACGCAGTATTTT. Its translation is CASRPGGLSTDTQYF.

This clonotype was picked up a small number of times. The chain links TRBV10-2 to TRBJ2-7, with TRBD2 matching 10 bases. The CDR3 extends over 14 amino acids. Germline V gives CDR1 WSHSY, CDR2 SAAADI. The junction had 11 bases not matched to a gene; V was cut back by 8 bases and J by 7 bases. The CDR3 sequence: CASGLAGGRNEQYF. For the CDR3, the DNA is TGCGCCAGCGGATTAGCGGGGGGCCGGAATGAGCAGTACTTC.